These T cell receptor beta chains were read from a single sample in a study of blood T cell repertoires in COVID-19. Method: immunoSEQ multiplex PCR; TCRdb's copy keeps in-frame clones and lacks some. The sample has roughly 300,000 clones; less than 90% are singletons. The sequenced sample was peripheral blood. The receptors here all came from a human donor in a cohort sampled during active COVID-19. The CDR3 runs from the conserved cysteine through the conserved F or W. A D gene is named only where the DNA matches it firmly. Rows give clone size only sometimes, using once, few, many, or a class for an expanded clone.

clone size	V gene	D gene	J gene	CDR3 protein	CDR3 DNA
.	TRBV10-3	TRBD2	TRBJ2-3	CAISTPTSGRTDTQYF	TGTGCCATCAGTACACCAACTAGCGGACGCACAGATACGCAGTATTTT
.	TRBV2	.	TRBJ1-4	CASTPTVKLFF	TGTGCCAGCACCCCAACGGTGAAACTGTTTTTT
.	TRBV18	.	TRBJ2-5	CASSPQQGRSSQETQYF	TGTGCCAGCTCACCACAGCAGGGGCGCAGTTCACAAGAGACCCAGTACTTC
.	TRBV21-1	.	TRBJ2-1	CASSLKGTRRVDEQFF	TGTGCCAGCAGCTTAAAAGGGACTAGAAGGGTCGATGAGCAGTTCTTC
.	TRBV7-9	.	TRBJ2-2	CASSLVTDTGELFF	TGTGCCAGCAGCTTAGTTACAGACACCGGGGAGCTGTTTTTT
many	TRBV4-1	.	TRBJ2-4	CASSPLGRGNIQYF	TGCGCCAGCAGCCCCCTTGGGCGGGGAAACATTCAGTACTTC
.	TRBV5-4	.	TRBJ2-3	CASSPGPGKDTQYF	TGTGCCAGCAGCCCTGGGCCCGGGAAAGATACGCAGTATTTT
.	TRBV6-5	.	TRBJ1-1	CASSYSYRPGNTEAFF	TGTGCCAGCAGTTACTCGTACAGGCCCGGGAACACTGAAGCTTTCTTT
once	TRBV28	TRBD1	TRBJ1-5	CASSFAGRTGNQPQHF	TGTGCCAGCAGTTTTGCCGGACGGACAGGGAATCAGCCCCAGCATTTT
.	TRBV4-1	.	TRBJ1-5	CASSQGVEMQPQHF	TGCGCCAGCAGCCAAGGAGTAGAAATGCAGCCCCAGCATTTT
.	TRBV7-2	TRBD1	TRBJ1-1	CASSLVGQGAFF	TGTGCCAGCAGCTTAGTTGGACAGGGGGCTTTCTTT
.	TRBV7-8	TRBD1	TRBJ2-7	CASSLDRVAYEQYF	TGTGCCAGCAGCCTCGACAGGGTGGCCTACGAGCAGTACTTC
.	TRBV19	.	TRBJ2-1	CASRERSSYNEQFF	TGTGCCAGTAGAGAGAGGAGCTCCTACAATGAGCAGTTCTTC
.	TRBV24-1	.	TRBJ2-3	CATSDSGDQDTQYF	TGTGCCACCAGTGATTCAGGGGACCAAGATACGCAGTATTTT
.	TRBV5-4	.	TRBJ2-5	CASSPVLRQETQYF	TGTGCCAGCAGCCCGGTGCTAAGACAAGAGACCCAGTACTTC
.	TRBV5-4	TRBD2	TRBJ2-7	CASSLVSSGYNEQYF	TGTGCCAGCAGCTTGGTGTCTAGCGGGTATAACGAGCAGTACTTC
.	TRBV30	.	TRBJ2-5	CAWSFNRQETQYF	TGTGCCTGGAGTTTTAACAGACAAGAGACCCAGTACTTC
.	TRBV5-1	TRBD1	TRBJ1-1	CASSLASGGRTEAFF	TGCGCCAGCAGCTTGGCATCAGGGGGAAGAACTGAAGCTTTCTTT
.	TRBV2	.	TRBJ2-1	CASRGGLAVEHEQFF	TGTGCCAGCAGGGGGGGCCTAGCGGTTGAGCATGAGCAGTTCTTC
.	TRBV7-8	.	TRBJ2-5	CASSRRVETQYF	TGTGCCAGCAGCCGGAGGGTTGAGACCCAGTACTTC
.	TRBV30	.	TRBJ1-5	CAWSKSPPGVIQPQHF	TGTGCCTGGAGTAAGTCGCCGCCAGGGGTGATTCAGCCCCAGCATTTT
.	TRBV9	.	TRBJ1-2	CASSGGSGYTF	TGTGCCAGCAGCGGAGGTAGCGGCTACACCTTC
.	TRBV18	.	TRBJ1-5	CASSRTGTRDQPQHF	TGTGCCAGCTCCCGAACAGGGACCCGCGATCAGCCCCAGCATTTT
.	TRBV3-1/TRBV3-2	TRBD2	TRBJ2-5	CASVGLAGAETQYF	TGTGCCAGCGTTGGACTAGCGGGAGCAGAGACCCAGTACTTC
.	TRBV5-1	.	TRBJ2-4	CASSDSLGKNIQYF	TGCGCCAGCAGCGACTCGCTAGGAAAAAACATTCAGTACTTC
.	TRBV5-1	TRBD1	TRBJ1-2	CASSLGQGAYGYTF	TGCGCCAGCAGCTTGGGACAGGGGGCGTATGGCTACACCTTC
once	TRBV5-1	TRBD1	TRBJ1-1	CASRPGTGPTAEAFF	TGCGCCAGCAGGCCCGGGACAGGACCTACGGCTGAAGCTTTCTTT
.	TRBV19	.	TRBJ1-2	CASSASSSYGYTF	TGTGCCAGTAGTGCGTCCTCGAGCTATGGCTACACCTTC
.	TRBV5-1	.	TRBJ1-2	CASSFGDNYGYTF	TGCGCCAGCAGCTTCGGGGATAACTATGGCTACACCTTC
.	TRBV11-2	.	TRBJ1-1	CASSRFGRPRGTEAFF	TGTGCCAGCAGCCGGTTCGGCCGACCCCGGGGCACTGAAGCTTTCTTT
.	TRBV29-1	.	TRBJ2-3	CSVGSSTDTQYF	TGCAGCGTCGGGAGTTCGACAGATACGCAGTATTTT
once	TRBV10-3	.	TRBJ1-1	CAIRGDLRDTEAFF	TGTGCCATCAGGGGCGATCTGAGGGATACTGAAGCTTTCTTT
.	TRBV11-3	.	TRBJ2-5	CASSPPYQETQYF	TGTGCCAGCAGCCCCCCATACCAAGAGACCCAGTACTTC
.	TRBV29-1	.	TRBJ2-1	CSVEGIPGHSGNEQFF	TGCAGCGTTGAAGGGATACCGGGACACTCGGGCAATGAGCAGTTCTTC
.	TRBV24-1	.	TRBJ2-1	CATGPRDLLRGEQFF	TGTGCCACCGGTCCGCGAGACCTCCTAAGGGGTGAGCAGTTCTTC
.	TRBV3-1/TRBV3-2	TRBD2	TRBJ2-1	CASSQERGLAGLVKQFF	TGTGCCAGCAGCCAAGAGCGCGGCTTAGCGGGCTTAGTAAAGCAGTTCTTC
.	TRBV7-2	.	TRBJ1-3	CASSYQGGISGNTIYF	TGTGCCAGCAGCTATCAGGGTGGTATCTCTGGAAACACCATATATTTT
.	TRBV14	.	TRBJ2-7	CASSPLGLYYEQYF	TGTGCCAGCAGCCCTTTGGGACTTTACTACGAGCAGTACTTC
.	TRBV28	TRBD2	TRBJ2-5	CASSDASGGRARETQYF	TGTGCCAGCAGTGATGCGTCCGGCGGGAGGGCCCGAGAGACCCAGTACTTC
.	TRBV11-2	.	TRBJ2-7	CASSLLTAATPWEQYF	TGTGCCAGCAGCTTATTAACAGCCGCCACTCCTTGGGAGCAGTACTTC
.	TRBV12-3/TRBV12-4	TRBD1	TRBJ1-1	CASRRQGGTEAFF	TGTGCCAGCAGACGACAGGGAGGCACTGAAGCTTTCTTT